Below, one TCR beta chain is given with its context. The clone's antigen remains unknown. Base qualities are not provided; no much larger clone lies one nucleotide away. Including cysteine and phenylalanine, the CDR3 has 15 amino acids. Of all the DNA, just the CDR3 is kept, 45 bases in frame from base 1. The germline V gene yields MRHNA for CDR1 and SNTAGT for CDR2. V ends up 7 bases short and J 3 bases short, with an unmatched junction base count of 6. One collaborating source in Seattle enrolled patients during active infection and followed them longitudinally through the course of disease. Whole blood was collected in K2EDTA tubes by collaborating institutions according to the institutions' own protocols. For TCRbeta analysis, collaborators shipped samples as frozen whole blood, isolated PBMCs, or DNA extracted from either of those sample types. TCRbeta CDR3 regions were amplified from genomic DNA by means of the immunoSEQ Assay, a bias-controlled multiplex PCR. The authors processed their data as follows. Within the assay, amplification of reference gene primers was used to estimate how many nucleated cells each sample contained. To quantify the absolute abundance of each unique TCRbeta CDR3 rearrangement, sequence reads were collapsed and filtered. For each sample, productive Simpson clonality was calculated as the square root of Simpson's diversity index over productive rearrangements. Here the immuneACCESS table is served through TCRdb, limited to in-frame sequences with V and J called. Missing clones are a known gap in these copies; in checked studies unresolved V genes cover under half, and the rest lacks a known reason. V, J and clone size reflect that table, while D and trimming were determined from the DNA. This sample lists tens of thousands of clones; about 85% were detected once. Approximately 11% of the sample comes from the top ten.

The source of the sample is a study of blood T cell repertoires in COVID-19 (dated by TCRdb to between 2020 and 2021). With respect to the entire study: Collaborator samples came from the United States, Italy and Spain and covered acute and convalescent phases of COVID-19. The material from the prospective study consisted of cDNA or gDNA derived from T cells, B-cell-depleted T cells, or PBMCs. The dataset comprised deeply sampled blood TCRbeta repertoires from subjects exposed to, actively infected with, or recovered from COVID-19. The repertoires were released in a freely available public database intended as a resource for research on the immune response to SARS-CoV-2. The samples were drawn from the first 160 participants of the ongoing ImmuneRACE study and from 1,200 or so subjects provided by 6 global collaborators. Nearly every sample came with metadata listing a de-identified subject ID, COVID-19 status, age in years and sex. Where HLA class I and class II types were available, the types were taken from metadata supplied by the sample provider, not from assay-based typing.

What the work shows at the level of the full study, not this receptor alone: Clinical and demographic metadata were provided uncurated, with the amount varying by source and participant.

This TCR was recovered from a man aged 55 to 70 with COVID-19, enrolled during active disease. The chain uses TRBV6-4 and TRBJ2-2; 9 bases in the middle match TRBD1. Source material: peripheral blood. CDR3 region: CASKPTGGDTGELFF. The bases read TGTGCCAGCAAACCGACAGGGGGGGACACCGGGGAGCTGTTTTTT.